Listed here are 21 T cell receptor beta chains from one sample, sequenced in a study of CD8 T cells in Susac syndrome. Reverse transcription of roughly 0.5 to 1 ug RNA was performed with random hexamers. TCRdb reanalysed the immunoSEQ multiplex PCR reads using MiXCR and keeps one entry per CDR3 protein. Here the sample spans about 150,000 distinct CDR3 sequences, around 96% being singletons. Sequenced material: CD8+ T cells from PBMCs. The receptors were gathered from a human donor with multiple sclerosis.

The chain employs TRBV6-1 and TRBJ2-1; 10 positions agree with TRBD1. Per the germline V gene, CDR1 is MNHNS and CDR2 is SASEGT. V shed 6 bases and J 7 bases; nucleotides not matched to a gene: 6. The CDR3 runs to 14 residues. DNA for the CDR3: TGTGCCAGCAGGGACAGGGGGGAGGTAAATGAGCAGTTCTTC. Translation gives CASRDRGEVNEQFF.

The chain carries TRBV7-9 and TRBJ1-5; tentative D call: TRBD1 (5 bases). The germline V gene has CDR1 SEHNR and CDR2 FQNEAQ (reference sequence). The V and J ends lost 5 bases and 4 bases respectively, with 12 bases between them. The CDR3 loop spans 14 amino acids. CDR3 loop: CASSHGGSNQPQHF. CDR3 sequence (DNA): TGTGCCAGCAGCCACGGGGGATCTAATCAGCCCCAGCATTTT.

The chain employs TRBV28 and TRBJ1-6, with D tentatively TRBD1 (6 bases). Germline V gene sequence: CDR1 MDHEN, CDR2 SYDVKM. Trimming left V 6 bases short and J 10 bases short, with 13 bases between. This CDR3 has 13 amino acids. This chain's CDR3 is CASSSRGYSPLHF. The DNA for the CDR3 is TGTGCCAGCAGCAGCAGGGGTTACTCACCCCTCCACTTT.

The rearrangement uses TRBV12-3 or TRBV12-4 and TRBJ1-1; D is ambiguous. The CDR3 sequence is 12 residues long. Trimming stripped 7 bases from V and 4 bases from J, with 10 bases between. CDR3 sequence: CASTGPVTEAFF. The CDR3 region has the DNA TGTGCCAGCACCGGGCCCGTCACTGAAGCTTTCTTT.

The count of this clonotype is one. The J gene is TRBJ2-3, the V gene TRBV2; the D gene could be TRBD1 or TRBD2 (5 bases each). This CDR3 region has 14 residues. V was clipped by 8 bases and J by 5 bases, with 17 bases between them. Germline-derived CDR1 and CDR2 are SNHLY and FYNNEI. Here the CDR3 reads CASGDDWAIDTQYF. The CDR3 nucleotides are TGTGCCAGCGGGGACGACTGGGCGATAGATACGCAGTATTTT.

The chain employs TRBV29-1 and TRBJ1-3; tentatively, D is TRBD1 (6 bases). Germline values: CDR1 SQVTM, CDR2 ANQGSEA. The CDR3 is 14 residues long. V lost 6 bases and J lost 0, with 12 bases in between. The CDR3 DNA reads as TGCAGCGTCCGGACAGCGAACTCTGGAAACACCATATATTTT. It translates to CSVRTANSGNTIYF.

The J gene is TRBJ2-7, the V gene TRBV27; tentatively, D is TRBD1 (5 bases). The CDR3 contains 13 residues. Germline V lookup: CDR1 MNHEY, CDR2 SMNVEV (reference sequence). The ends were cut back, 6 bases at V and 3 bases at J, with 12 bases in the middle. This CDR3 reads CASSPQGYYEQYF. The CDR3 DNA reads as TGTGCCAGCAGCCCGCAGGGATACTACGAGCAGTACTTC.

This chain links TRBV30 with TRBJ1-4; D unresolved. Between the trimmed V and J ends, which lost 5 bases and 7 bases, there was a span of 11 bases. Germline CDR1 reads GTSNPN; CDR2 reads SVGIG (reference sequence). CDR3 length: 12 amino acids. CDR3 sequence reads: CAWGREGEKLFF. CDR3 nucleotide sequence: TGTGCCTGGGGTCGAGAGGGTGAAAAACTGTTTTTT.

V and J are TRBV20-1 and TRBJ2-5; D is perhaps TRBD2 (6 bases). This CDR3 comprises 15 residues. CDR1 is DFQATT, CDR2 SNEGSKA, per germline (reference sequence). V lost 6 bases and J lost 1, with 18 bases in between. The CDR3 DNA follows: TGCAGTGCCCCCCTCTCCGGGAGTCTCCAAGAGACCCAGTACTTC. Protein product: CSAPLSGSLQETQYF.

The CDR3 sequence: CASTQSLGNEKLFF. The CDR3 nucleotides read TGTGCCAGCACCCAATCTTTGGGTAATGAAAAACTGTTTTTT. This rearrangement joins TRBV6-5 to TRBJ1-4, with unresolved D. Trimming shortened V by 7 bases and J by 4 bases, and 13 bases separated the two germline ends. The CDR3 spans 14 residues. CDR1 is MNHEY and CDR2 is SVGAGI in the germline V gene.

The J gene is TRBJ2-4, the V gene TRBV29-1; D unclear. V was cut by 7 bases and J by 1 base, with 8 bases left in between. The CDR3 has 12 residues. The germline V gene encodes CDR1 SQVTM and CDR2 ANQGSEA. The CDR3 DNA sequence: TGCAGCGCAGGACGGGCCAAAAACATTCAGTACTTC. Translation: CSAGRAKNIQYF.

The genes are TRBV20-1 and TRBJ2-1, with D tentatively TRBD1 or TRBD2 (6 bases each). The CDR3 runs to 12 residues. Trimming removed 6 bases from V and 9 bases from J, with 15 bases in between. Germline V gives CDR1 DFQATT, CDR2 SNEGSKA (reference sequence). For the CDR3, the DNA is TGCAGTGCCTCGGAGGGGGGCGGTGAGCAGTTCTTC. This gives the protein CSASEGGGEQFF.

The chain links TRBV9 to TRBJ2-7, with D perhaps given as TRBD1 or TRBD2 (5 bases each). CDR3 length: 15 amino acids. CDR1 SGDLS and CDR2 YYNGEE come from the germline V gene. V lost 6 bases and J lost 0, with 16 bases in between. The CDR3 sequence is CASTPSGRSSYEQYF. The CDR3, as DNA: TGTGCCAGCACCCCATCGGGGCGAAGCTCCTACGAGCAGTACTTC.

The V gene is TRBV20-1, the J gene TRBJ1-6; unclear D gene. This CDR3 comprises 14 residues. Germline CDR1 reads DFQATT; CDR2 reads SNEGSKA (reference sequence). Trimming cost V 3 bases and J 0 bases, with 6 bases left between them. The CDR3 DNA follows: TGCAGTGCTAGCCAGAGCTCCTATAATTCACCCCTCCACTTT. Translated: CSASQSSYNSPLHF.

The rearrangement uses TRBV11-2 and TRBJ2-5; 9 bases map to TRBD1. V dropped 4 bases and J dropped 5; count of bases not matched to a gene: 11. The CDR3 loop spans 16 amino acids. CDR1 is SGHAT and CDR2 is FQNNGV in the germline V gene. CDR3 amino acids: CASSSLQGAGEETQYF. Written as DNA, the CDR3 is TGTGCCAGCAGCTCCCTACAGGGGGCGGGTGAGGAGACCCAGTACTTC.

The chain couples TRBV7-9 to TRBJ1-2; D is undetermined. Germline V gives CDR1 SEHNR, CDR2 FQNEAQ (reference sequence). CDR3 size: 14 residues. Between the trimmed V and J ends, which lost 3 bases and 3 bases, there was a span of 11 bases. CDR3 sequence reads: CASSLGMQDYGYTF. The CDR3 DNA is TGTGCCAGCAGCTTGGGCATGCAGGACTATGGCTACACCTTC.

CDR3 coding DNA: TGTGCCAGCAGCTTAGGCTCCGGGGATGGCTATGGCTACACCTTC. Translating gives CASSLGSGDGYGYTF. The chain carries TRBV13 and TRBJ1-2; D is unresolved. V was trimmed by 0 bases and J by 4 bases, leaving 12 bases between them. The germline gives CDR1 PRHDT, CDR2 FYEKMQ (reference sequence). This CDR3 comprises 15 residues.

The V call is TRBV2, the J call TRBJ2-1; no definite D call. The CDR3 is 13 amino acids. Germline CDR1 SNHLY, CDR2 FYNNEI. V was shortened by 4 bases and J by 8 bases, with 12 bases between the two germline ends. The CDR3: CASSGRPRDEQFF. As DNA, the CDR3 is TGTGCCAGCAGTGGCAGGCCTAGGGATGAGCAGTTCTTC.

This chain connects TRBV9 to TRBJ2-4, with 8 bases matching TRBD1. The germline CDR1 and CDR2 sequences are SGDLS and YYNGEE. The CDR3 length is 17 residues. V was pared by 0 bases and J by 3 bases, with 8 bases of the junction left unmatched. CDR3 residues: CASSVAPGGEDKNIQYF. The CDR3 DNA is TGTGCCAGCAGCGTAGCCCCAGGGGGCGAGGACAAAAACATTCAGTACTTC.

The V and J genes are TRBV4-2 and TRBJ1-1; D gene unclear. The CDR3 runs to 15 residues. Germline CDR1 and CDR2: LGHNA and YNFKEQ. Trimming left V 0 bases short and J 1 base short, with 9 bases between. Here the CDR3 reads CASSQERATNTEAFF. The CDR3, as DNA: TGTGCCAGCAGCCAAGAACGGGCCACGAACACTGAAGCTTTCTTT.

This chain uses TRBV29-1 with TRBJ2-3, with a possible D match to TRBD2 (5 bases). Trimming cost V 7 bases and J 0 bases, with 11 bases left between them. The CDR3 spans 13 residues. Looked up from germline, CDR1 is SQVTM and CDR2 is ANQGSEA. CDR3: CSAYRESTDTQYF. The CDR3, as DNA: TGCAGCGCCTATCGGGAAAGCACAGATACGCAGTATTTT.